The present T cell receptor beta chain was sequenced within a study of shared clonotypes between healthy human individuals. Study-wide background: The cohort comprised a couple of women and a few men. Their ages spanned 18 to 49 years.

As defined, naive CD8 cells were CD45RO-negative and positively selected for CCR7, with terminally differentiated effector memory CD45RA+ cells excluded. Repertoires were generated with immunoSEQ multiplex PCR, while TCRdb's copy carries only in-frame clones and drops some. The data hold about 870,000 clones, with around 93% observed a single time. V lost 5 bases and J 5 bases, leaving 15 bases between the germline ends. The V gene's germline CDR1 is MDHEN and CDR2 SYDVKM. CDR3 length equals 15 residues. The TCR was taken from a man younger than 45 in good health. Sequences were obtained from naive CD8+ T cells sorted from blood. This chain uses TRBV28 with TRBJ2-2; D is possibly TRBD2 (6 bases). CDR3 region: CASSPSGGRTGELFF. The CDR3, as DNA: TGTGCCAGCAGTCCCAGTGGAGGGAGAACCGGGGAGCTGTTTTTT.